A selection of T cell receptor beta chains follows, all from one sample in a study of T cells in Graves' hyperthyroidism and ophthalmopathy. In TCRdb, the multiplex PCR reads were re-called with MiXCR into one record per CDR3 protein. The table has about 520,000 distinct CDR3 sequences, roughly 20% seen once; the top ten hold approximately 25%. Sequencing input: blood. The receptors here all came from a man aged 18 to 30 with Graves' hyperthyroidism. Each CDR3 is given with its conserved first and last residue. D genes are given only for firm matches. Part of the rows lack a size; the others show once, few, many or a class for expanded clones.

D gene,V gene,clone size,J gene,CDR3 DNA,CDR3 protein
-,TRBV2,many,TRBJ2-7,TGTGCCAGCAGTGTAGGATCGGGACGGATGGACTACGAGCAGTACTTC,CASSVGSGRMDYEQYF
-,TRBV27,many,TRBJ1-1,TGTGCCAGCAGTTCGCTCACAGCGAACACTGAAGCTTTCTTT,CASSSLTANTEAFF
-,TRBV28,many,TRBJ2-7,TGTGCCAGCCGAAGCCGGGGGGCGGGGGAGCAGTACTTC,CASRSRGAGEQYF
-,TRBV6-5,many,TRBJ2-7,TGTGCCAGCAGTTACTCGACCGAATACGAGCAGTACTTC,CASSYSTEYEQYF
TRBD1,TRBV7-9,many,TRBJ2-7,TGTGCCAGCAGCCCAGGACAGGGTGGTCGGGAGCAGTACTTC,CASSPGQGGREQYF
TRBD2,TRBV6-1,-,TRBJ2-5,TGTGCCAGCAGTGAAGCCGGGGGGACCCAAGAGACGGAGTACTTC,CASSEAGGTQETEYF
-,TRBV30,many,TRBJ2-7,TGTGCCTGGAGTGTACACAGCTCCTACGAGCAGTACTTC,CAWSVHSSYEQYF
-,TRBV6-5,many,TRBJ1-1,TGTGCCAGTACTCTGAACATGAACACTGAAGCTTTCTTT,CASTLNMNTEAFF
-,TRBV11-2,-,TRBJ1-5,TGTGCCAGCAGCTTAGGGTTTGGCAGGGGATTCAATCAGCCCCAGCATTTT,CASSLGFGRGFNQPQHF
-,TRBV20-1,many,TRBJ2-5,TGCAGTGCTTTCACCTTCCCATCACGGGGGGCTCCCCAAGAGACCCAGTACTTC,CSAFTFPSRGAPQETQYF
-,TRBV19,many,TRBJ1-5,TGTGCCTCTAGGGGTTTAGGAGTCAATCAGCCCCAGCATTTT,CASRGLGVNQPQHF
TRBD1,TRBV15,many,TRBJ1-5,TGTGCCACCAGCTCACACAGGGGTTACCAGCCCCAGCATTTT,CATSSHRGYQPQHF
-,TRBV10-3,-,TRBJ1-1,TGTGCCACCATTGACAGGCTGAACACTGAAGCTTTCTTT,CATIDRLNTEAFF
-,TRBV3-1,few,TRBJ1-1,TGTGCCAGCAGCCACCGACGGATGAACACTGAAGCTTTCTTT,CASSHRRMNTEAFF
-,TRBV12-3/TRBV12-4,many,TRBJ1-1,TGTGCCAGCAGTAGGGGGGGAGAAGCTTTCTTT,CASSRGGEAFF
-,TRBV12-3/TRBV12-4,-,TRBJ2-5,TGTGCCAGCAGTTTATTAGTCAGGGGAGAGACCCAGTACTTC,CASSLLVRGETQYF
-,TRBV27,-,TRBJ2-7,TGTGCCAGCAGTTCCGGGACGGAGGTCTACGAGCAGTACTTC,CASSSGTEVYEQYF
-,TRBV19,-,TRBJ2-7,TGTGCCAGTTGTATCGAGACAGCGAGCTACGAGCAGTACTTC,CASCIETASYEQYF
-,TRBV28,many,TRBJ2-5,TGTGCCAGCAGTTTTCCGGATAAGGGGTACCAAGAGACCCAGTACTTC,CASSFPDKGYQETQYF
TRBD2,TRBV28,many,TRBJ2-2,TGTGCCAGCAGTTTGGCTGGGCCCGGGACTAGCGGGGGACACACCGGGGAGCTGTTTTTT,CASSLAGPGTSGGHTGELFF
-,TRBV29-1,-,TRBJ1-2,TGCAGCGCCCGACAGGCTTATGGCTACACCTTC,CSARQAYGYTF
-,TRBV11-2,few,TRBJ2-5,TGTGCCAGCAGCTTAGGTGGGGCCCGTGGGGAGACCCAGTACTTC,CASSLGGARGETQYF
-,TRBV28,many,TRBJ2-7,TGTGCCATCCGCGGAGGGGGCCACGAGCAGTACTTC,CAIRGGGHEQYF
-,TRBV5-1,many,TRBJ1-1,TGCGCCAGCAGTCGCGGGGGACGGGAGAGAGGAACTGAAGCTTTCTTT,CASSRGGRERGTEAFF
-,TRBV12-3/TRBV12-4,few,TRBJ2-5,TGTGCCAGCAGACCAACAAGTTGGGAGACCCAGTACTTC,CASRPTSWETQYF
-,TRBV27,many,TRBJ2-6,TGTGCCAGCAGTTTCCAATTTGGGGCCAACGTCCTGACTTTC,CASSFQFGANVLTF
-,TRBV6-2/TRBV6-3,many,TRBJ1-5,TGTGCCAGCAGCCACCGCACAGGCGTCCCCGGCAATCAGCCCCAGCATTTT,CASSHRTGVPGNQPQHF
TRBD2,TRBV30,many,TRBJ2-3,TGTGCCTGGAGTAAGGCGGGGGGTTTTGTCTCGCAGTATTTT,CAWSKAGGFVSQYF
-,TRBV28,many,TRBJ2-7,TGTGCCAGCAGTTACTCGGACAGACCCTACGAGCAGTACTTC,CASSYSDRPYEQYF
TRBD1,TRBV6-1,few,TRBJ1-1,TGTGCCAGCAGGCGACAGGGACAGAACACTGAAGCTTTCTTT,CASRRQGQNTEAFF
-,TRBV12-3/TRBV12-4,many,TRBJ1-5,TGTGCCAGCGAGGGATGGGCAGGCGTTTATCAGCCCCAGCATTTT,CASEGWAGVYQPQHF
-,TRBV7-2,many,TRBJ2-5,TGTGCCAGCAGCTTTTCCGGGACGGCTAAAGAGACCCAGTACTTC,CASSFSGTAKETQYF
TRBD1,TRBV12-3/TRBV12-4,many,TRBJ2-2,TGTGCCAGCAGACGGACAGGGGACACCGGGGAGCCGTTTTTT,CASRRTGDTGEPFF
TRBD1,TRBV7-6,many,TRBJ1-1,TGTGCCAGCAGCTTATCGTTTCCGACAGGGGTAAACACTGAAGCTTTCTTT,CASSLSFPTGVNTEAFF
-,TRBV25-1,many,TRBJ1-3,TGTGCCAGCAGTGCTGCCTCTGGAAACACCATATATTTT,CASSAASGNTIYF
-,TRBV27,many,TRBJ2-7,TGTGCCAGCAGCCCTACTAGCATCCCCTACGAGCAGTACTTC,CASSPTSIPYEQYF
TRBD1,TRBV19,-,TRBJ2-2,TGTGCCAGTAAGGGACAGGGTTCATGGACCGGGGAGCTGTTTTTT,CASKGQGSWTGELFF
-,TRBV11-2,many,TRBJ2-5,TGTGCCAGCAGCCTCACTACCCCGCCAGGGGAGACCCAGTACTTC,CASSLTTPPGETQYF
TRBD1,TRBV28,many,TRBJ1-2,TGTGCCAGCAGTACGACAGGGGAGGTAAATGGCTACACCTTC,CASSTTGEVNGYTF
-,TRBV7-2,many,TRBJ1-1,TGTGCCAGCAGCTTAGTGGGCGGCTTCTGGGAAGCTTTCTTT,CASSLVGGFWEAFF
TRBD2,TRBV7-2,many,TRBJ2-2,TGTGCCAGCAGCTTCGGACTAGCGGGCGGGGAGCTGTTTTTT,CASSFGLAGGELFF
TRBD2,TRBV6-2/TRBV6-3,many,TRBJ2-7,TGTGCCAGCATTGGGGGGGGGTCCCTGGGAGCCTACGAGCAGTACTTC,CASIGGGSLGAYEQYF
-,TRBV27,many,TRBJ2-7,TGTGCCAGCAGTTTCTCCGGAGGGGGGGAGCAGTACTTC,CASSFSGGGEQYF
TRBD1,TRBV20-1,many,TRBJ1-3,TGCAGTGCTAGAGAAAATGGACAGGGGGGCAGGTGGAACACCATATATTTT,CSARENGQGGRWNTIYF
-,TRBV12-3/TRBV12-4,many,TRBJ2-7,TGTGCCAGCAGTTTAGGGGGATCCCTCTACGAGCAGTACTTC,CASSLGGSLYEQYF
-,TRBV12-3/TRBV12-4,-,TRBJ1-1,TGTGCCAGCAGTCCCCGGAGGGCAGTCCCTGAAGCTTTCTTT,CASSPRRAVPEAFF
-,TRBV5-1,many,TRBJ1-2,TGCGCCAGCAGCTTGGGTGACGGTGCTAACTATGGCTACACCTTC,CASSLGDGANYGYTF
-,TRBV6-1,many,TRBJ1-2,TGTGCCAGCAGTGAAGTAGGACGGACACGCTATGGCTACACCTTC,CASSEVGRTRYGYTF
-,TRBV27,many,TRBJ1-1,TGTGCCAGCAGCAGTCACAGGGAGGAAGGAGGCACTGAAGCTTTCTTT,CASSSHREEGGTEAFF
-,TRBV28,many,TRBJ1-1,TGTGCCAGCAGTTTATGGCCGGAGGGCACTGAAGCTTTCTTT,CASSLWPEGTEAFF
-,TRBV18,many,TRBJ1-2,TGTGCCAGCTCATCCGGGACCTTCGGCGGCTACACCTTC,CASSSGTFGGYTF
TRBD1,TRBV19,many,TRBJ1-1,TGTGCCATCAGAGGGGGCCTGAACACTGAAGCTTTCTTT,CAIRGGLNTEAFF
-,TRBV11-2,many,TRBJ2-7,TGTGCCAGCAGCTTTATGGGGGGGCAAGGTGGGCAGTACTTC,CASSFMGGQGGQYF
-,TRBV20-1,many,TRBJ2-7,TGCAGTGCTAGATACGTGAGCAGGGCCTACGAGCAGTACTTC,CSARYVSRAYEQYF
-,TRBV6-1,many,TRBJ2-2,TGTGCCAGCAGTGAAGCGCTAAACTTCGGGGAGCTGTTTTTT,CASSEALNFGELFF
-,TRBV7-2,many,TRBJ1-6,TGTGCCAGCAGCTCCCCCACAGGGATATATAATTCACCCCTCCACTTT,CASSSPTGIYNSPLHF
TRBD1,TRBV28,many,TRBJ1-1,TGTGCCAGCAGCTTGACAGGGGCTGAAGCTTTCTTT,CASSLTGAEAFF
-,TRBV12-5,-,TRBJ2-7,TGTGCTAGTGATTCCGGCGGCCCCGGGGAGCAGTACTTC,CASDSGGPGEQYF